Shown below are 15 T cell receptor beta chains from a single sample sequenced in a study of OX40 agonist ivuxolimab in advanced cancers. Method: immunoSEQ multiplex PCR; TCRdb's copy keeps in-frame clones and lacks some. This table holds roughly 25,000 clones, 75% to 80% found once. The source material was CD4+ or CD8+ T cells sorted from blood, sampled in a trial of the OX40 agonist ivuxolimab. These receptors all come from an adult with an advanced solid tumor such as melanoma, head and neck, liver or kidney cancer.

The chain has TRBV6-6 and TRBJ2-7; TRBD2 matches at 12 bases. The ends lost 5 bases at V and 3 bases at J; junction bases unmatched: 5. Germline V gene sequence: CDR1 MNHNY, CDR2 SVGAGI (reference sequence). The CDR3 contains 15 residues. CDR3 DNA: TGTGCCAGCAGTGCTAGCGGGGGGGCTGTCTACGAGCAGTACTTC. Translating gives CASSASGGAVYEQYF.

The chain combines TRBV28 with TRBJ2-5; tentatively, D is TRBD2 (5 bases). Germline loops: CDR1 MDHEN, CDR2 SYDVKM. V lost 4 bases and J 0 bases, leaving 15 bases between the germline ends. The CDR3 is made up of 16 amino acids. CDR3 loop: CASSSPRGTYQETQYF. DNA of the CDR3: TGTGCCAGCAGTTCCCCACGGGGTACGTACCAAGAGACCCAGTACTTC. Combining the CDR3 with reference TRBV28 and TRBJ2-5 gives the whole variable domain DVKVTQSSRYLVKRTGEKVFLECVQDMDHENMFWYRQDPGLGLRLIYFSYDVKMKEKGDIPEGYSVSREKKERFSLILESASTNQTSMYLCASSSPRGTYQETQYFGPGTRLLVL.

CDR3 loop: CASSLEGQGYNYGYTF. CDR3 nucleotide sequence: TGTGCCAGCAGCTTAGAGGGGCAGGGATATAACTATGGCTACACCTTC. The V gene is TRBV11-2, the J gene TRBJ1-2; possibly TRBD1 for D (5 bases). CDR1 and CDR2 from the germline V gene are SGHAT and FQNNGV. Trimming removed 0 bases from V and 1 base from J, with 12 bases in between. There are 16 residues in the CDR3.

This clone was recorded a few times. V is TRBV19 and J is TRBJ2-2; no reliable D call. Deletions cut 9 bases from V and 5 bases from J, with 10 bases between. CDR3 length: 12 residues. The germline gives CDR1 LNHDA, CDR2 SQIVND (reference sequence). CDR3 coding DNA: TGTGCCAGCAAAACAGAGACCGGGGAGCTGTTTTTT. It is translated as CASKTETGELFF.

The V and J genes are TRBV4-1 and TRBJ1-2; unclear D gene. Trimming removed 3 bases from V and 4 bases from J, with 12 bases in between. There are 14 residues in the CDR3. Germline V gene data show CDR1 as MGHRA and CDR2 as YSYEKL. CDR3 residues: CASSQDNVGYGYTF. CDR3 bases: TGCGCCAGCAGCCAGGATAATGTGGGCTATGGCTACACCTTC.

V usage is TRBV2 and J usage is TRBJ2-4; 7 nucleotides line up with TRBD2. V gave up 7 bases and J gave up 8 bases; unmatched junction bases: 14. Germline CDR1 and CDR2: SNHLY and FYNNEI. CDR3 length: 15 residues. DNA of the CDR3: TGTGCCAGCACCTTTCAGGGAGGGGTCGGGCACATTCAGTACTTC. The encoded protein is CASTFQGGVGHIQYF.

V usage is TRBV7-8 and J usage is TRBJ2-5, with 11 bases fitting TRBD2. Looked up from germline, CDR1 is SGHVS and CDR2 is FQNEAQ. The CDR3 runs 16 residues. The ends lost 5 bases at V and 2 bases at J; junction bases unmatched: 7. The CDR3 DNA sequence: TGTGCCAGCAGCCCAGCCCGACTAGCGGGGCAAGAGACCCAGTACTTC. Protein: CASSPARLAGQETQYF.

The chain uses TRBV7-7 and TRBJ1-1; no clear D gene. The V gene's germline CDR1 is SSHAT and CDR2 FNYEAQ (reference sequence). Trimming removed 2 bases at V and 3 bases at J, with 7 bases between. The CDR3 contains 13 residues. CDR3 protein: CASSLSVDTEAFF. In DNA, the CDR3 is TGTGCCAGCAGCTTATCCGTAGACACTGAAGCTTTCTTT. Based on the CDR3 plus reference TRBV7-7 and TRBJ1-1, the full variable domain is GAGVSQSPRYKVTKRGQDVTLRCDPISSHATLYWYQQALGQGPEFLTYFNYEAQPDKSGLPSDRFSAERPEGSISTLTIQRTEQRDSAMYRCASSLSVDTEAFFGQGTRLTVV.

This clone was picked up one time. V usage is TRBV30 and J usage is TRBJ2-3; D is possibly TRBD2 (6 bases). Trimming removed 3 bases at V and 7 bases at J, with 17 bases between. The germline V gene encodes CDR1 GTSNPN and CDR2 SVGIG (reference sequence). This CDR3 region has 14 residues. CDR3 sequence: CAWSAGTGGNTQYF. In DNA, the CDR3 is TGTGCCTGGAGCGCCGGGACTGGGGGAAATACGCAGTATTTT.

The V and J genes are TRBV28 and TRBJ1-5; D might be TRBD1 (5 bases). Between the trimmed V and J ends, which lost 5 bases and 4 bases, there was a span of 9 bases. The CDR3 extends over 13 amino acids. Germline CDR1 reads MDHEN; CDR2 reads SYDVKM. The chain's CDR3 is CASSQGGNQPQHF. DNA for the CDR3: TGTGCCAGCAGTCAGGGTGGTAATCAGCCCCAGCATTTT.

The chain combines TRBV20-1 with TRBJ2-5; D not certain. CDR1 DFQATT and CDR2 SNEGSKA come from the germline V gene (reference sequence). The CDR3 is 11 residues long. V was pared by 4 bases and J by 3 bases, with 6 bases between. CDR3 nucleotide sequence: TGCAGTGCTACGGTAGAAGAGACCCAGTACTTC. Protein sequence: CSATVEETQYF.

This chain links TRBV5-4 with TRBJ1-1; 8 bases are a match to TRBD1. J gave up 11 bases and V 3 bases, and 12 bases lay outside the gene matches. This CDR3 spans 14 amino acids. Germline V gene data show CDR1 as SGHNT and CDR2 as YYREEE (reference sequence). CDR3 region: CASSSLGQGAGAFF. The CDR3 nucleotides are TGTGCCAGCAGCTCGTTGGGGCAGGGGGCCGGTGCTTTCTTT.

Concerning this clone itself: One end of the junction does not line up with germline, which may come from a read error. This sequence joins TRBV4-3 and TRBJ2-1, with D unclear. The CDR3 is 17 amino acids. Germline V gives CDR1 LGHNA, CDR2 YSLEER. Written as DNA, the CDR3 is TGCGCCAGCGGCCAAGATTTTGAGGCCCAGACCTACAATGAGCAGTTCTTC. Translation gives CASGQDFEAQTYNEQFF.

The genes are TRBV28 and TRBJ1-1; maybe TRBD1 (6 bases). The CDR3 is 14 amino acids. V dropped 5 bases and J dropped 5 bases, with 15 bases sitting between them. Per the germline V gene, CDR1 is MDHEN and CDR2 is SYDVKM. The CDR3 is CASSTTGTLTEAFF. The CDR3 nucleotides read TGTGCCAGCAGTACCACAGGGACGCTGACTGAAGCTTTCTTT. Drawing the rest from reference TRBV28 and TRBJ1-1, the complete variable domain is DVKVTQSSRYLVKRTGEKVFLECVQDMDHENMFWYRQDPGLGLRLIYFSYDVKMKEKGDIPEGYSVSREKKERFSLILESASTNQTSMYLCASSTTGTLTEAFFGQGTRLTVV.

This clone has more than one count but fewer than ten. The chain uses TRBV7-9 and TRBJ1-6; no firm D call. The length of the CDR3 is 16 residues. Trimming left V 5 bases short and J 3 bases short, with 14 bases between. The V gene's germline CDR1 is SEHNR and CDR2 FQNEAQ (reference sequence). The CDR3 reads CASSGQAGFYNSPLHF. The CDR3 DNA follows: TGTGCCAGCAGCGGGCAGGCAGGATTCTATAATTCACCCCTCCACTTT.